This TCR beta chain was identified during a study of control samples from healthy donors and cancer patients. Profiling relied on immunoSEQ multiplex PCR, and the TCRdb table lists in-frame clones only, not all of them. This table has tens of thousands of clones, about four fifths appearing once. This clonotype was obtained from a man aged 70-80 years with lung cancer. The sample consisted of PBMCs.

The CDR3 sequence is CASSYAPGYEQYF. Written as DNA, the CDR3 is TGTGCCAGCAGTTATGCCCCGGGGTACGAGCAGTACTTC. V usage is TRBV27 and J usage is TRBJ2-7, with D maybe TRBD2 (5 bases). Germline-derived CDR1 and CDR2 are MNHEY and SMNVEV (reference sequence). V was pared by 4 bases and J by 4 bases, with 11 bases between. CDR3 length: 13 amino acids.